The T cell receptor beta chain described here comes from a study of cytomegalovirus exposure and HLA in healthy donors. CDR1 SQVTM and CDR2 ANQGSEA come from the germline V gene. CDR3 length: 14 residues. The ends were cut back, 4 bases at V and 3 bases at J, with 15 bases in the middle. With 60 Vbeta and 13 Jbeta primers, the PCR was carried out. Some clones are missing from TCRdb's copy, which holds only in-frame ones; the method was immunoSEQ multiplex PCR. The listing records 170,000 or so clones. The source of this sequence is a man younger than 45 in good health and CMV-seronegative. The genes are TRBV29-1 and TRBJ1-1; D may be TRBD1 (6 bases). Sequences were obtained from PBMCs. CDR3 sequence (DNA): TGCAGCGTTGCGAATGGGGGCTCGTACACTGAAGCTTTCTTT. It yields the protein CSVANGGSYTEAFF.